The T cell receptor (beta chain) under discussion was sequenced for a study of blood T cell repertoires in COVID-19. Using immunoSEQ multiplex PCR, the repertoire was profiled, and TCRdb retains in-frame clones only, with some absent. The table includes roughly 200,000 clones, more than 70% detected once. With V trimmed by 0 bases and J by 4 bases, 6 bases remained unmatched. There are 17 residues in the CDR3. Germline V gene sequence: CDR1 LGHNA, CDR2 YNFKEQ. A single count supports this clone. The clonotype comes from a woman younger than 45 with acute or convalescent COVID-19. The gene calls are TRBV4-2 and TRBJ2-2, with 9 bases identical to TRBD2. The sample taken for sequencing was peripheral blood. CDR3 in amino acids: CASSQDIPSGITGELFF. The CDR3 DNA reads TGTGCCAGCAGCCAAGATATTCCTAGCGGGATCACCGGGGAGCTGTTTTTT.